The rows below give T cell receptor beta chains drawn from one sample of a study of cytomegalovirus exposure and HLA in healthy donors. Produced via immunoSEQ multiplex PCR; TCRdb's table is partial and in-frame only. This sample carries around 180,000 clones, approximately 80% of them seen once, and the ten largest clones take approximately 1.2%. Sequencing input: PBMCs. These receptors originate from a girl aged 2-10 years in good health and CMV-seropositive. Each CDR3 is given with its conserved first and last residue. The D gene is left open where the match is weak. Clone sizes are given selectively: once, few, many, or a class where the clone is expanded.

>.|TRBV25-1|TRBD1|TRBJ2-7
CASSGGQVFPWEQYF
TGTGCCAGCAGTGGGGGACAGGTCTTCCCCTGGGAGCAGTACTTC
>.|TRBV27|.|TRBJ1-2
CASSLQGSRGYTF
TGTGCCAGCAGTTTACAGGGGAGTCGAGGCTACACCTTC
>.|TRBV6-5|.|TRBJ1-2
CASSYLRQALYGYTF
TGTGCCAGCAGTTACCTCCGACAGGCCCTCTATGGCTACACCTTC
>.|TRBV18|.|TRBJ2-5
CASSPPSGETQYF
TGTGCCAGCTCACCACCGTCCGGGGAGACCCAGTACTTC
>.|TRBV9|.|TRBJ2-7
CASSAYSGDEQYF
TGTGCCAGCAGCGCCTATAGCGGAGACGAGCAGTACTTC
>.|TRBV11-3|.|TRBJ2-1
CASSGRDKLNNEQFF
TGTGCCAGCAGCGGACGGGACAAACTAAACAATGAGCAGTTCTTC
>.|TRBV28|TRBD2|TRBJ2-5
CASSSSGVPYF
TGTGCCAGTTCTTCTAGCGGGGTCCCGTACTTC
>.|TRBV15|.|TRBJ1-5
CATSRATLNQPQHF
TGTGCCACCAGCAGAGCGACACTGAATCAGCCCCAGCATTTT
>.|TRBV6-5|.|TRBJ1-6
CASSYSAGPSPLHF
TGTGCCAGCAGTTACTCAGCGGGGCCTTCACCCCTCCACTTT
>.|TRBV27|.|TRBJ1-2
CASSLSGGSGYTF
TGTGCCAGCAGTTTATCGGGAGGAAGTGGCTACACCTTC
>few|TRBV10-3|TRBD1|TRBJ1-1
CAISKTGDGTEAFF
TGTGCCATCAGCAAGACAGGGGACGGCACTGAAGCTTTCTTT
>.|TRBV7-3|TRBD1|TRBJ2-1
CASSLPGGQGAKNEQFF
TGTGCCAGCAGCCTCCCAGGGGGACAGGGAGCGAAAAATGAGCAGTTCTTC
>.|TRBV11-2|TRBD2|TRBJ2-1
CASSLRLAGGPVSYNEQFF
TGTGCCAGCAGCTTACGCCTAGCGGGGGGCCCCGTTTCCTACAATGAGCAGTTCTTC
>.|TRBV4-1|.|TRBJ1-1
CASTHGEGEAFF
TGCGCCAGCACCCATGGGGAGGGGGAAGCTTTCTTT